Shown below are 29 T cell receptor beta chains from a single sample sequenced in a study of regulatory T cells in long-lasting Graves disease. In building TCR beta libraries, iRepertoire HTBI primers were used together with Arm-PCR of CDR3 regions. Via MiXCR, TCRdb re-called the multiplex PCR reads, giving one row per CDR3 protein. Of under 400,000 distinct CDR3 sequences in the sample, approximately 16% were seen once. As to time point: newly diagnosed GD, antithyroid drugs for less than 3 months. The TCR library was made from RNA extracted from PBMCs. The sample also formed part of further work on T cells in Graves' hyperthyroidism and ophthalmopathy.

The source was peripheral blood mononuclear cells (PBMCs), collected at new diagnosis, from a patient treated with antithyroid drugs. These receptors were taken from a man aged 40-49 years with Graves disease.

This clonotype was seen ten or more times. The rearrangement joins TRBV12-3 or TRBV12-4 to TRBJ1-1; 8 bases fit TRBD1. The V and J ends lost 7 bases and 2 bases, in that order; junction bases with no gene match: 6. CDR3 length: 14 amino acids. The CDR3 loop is CASTSGQGNTEAFF. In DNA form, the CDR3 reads TGTGCCAGCACCTCCGGACAGGGAAACACTGAAGCTTTCTTT.

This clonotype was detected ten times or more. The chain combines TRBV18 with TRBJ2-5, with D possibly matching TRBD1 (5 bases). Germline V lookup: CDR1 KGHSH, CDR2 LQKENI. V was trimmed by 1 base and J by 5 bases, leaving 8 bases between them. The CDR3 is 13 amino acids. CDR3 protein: CASSPLGRETQYF. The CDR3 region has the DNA TGTGCCAGCTCACCACTGGGGCGGGAGACCCAGTACTTC. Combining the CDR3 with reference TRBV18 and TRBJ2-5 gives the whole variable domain NAGVMQNPRHLVRRRGQEARLRCSPMKGHSHVYWYRQLPEEGLKFMVYLQKENIIDESGMPKERFSAEFPKEGPSILRIQQVVRGDSAAYFCASSPLGRETQYFGPGTRLLVL.

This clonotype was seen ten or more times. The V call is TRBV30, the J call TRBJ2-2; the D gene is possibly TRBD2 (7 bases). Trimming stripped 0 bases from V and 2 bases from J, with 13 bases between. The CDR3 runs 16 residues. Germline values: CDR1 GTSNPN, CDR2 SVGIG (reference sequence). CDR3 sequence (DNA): TGTGCCTGGAGTGTATATGCGGGGGCAAACACCGGGGAGCTGTTTTTT. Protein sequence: CAWSVYAGANTGELFF.

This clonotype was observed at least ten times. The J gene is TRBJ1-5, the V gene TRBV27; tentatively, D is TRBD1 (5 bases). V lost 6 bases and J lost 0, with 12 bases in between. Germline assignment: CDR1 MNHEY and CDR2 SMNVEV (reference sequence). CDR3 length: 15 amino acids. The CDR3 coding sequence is TGTGCCAGCAGACGGGGCAGAAATAGCAATCAGCCCCAGCATTTT. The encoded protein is CASRRGRNSNQPQHF.

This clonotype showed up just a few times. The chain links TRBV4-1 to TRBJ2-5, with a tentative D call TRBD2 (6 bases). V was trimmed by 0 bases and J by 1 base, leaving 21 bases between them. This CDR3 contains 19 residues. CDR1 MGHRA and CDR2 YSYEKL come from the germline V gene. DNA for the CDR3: TGCGCCAGCAGCCAAGAAGGTGGAGTGGAGGGATTCCCCCAAGAGACCCAGTACTTC. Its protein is CASSQEGGVEGFPQETQYF.

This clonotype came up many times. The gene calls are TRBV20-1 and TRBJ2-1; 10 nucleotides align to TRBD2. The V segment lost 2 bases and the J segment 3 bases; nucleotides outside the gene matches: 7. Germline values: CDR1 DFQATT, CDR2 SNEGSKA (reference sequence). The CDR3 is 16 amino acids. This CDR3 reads CSARSRSGGNYNEQFF. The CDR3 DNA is TGCAGTGCTAGAAGTCGTAGCGGGGGGAACTACAATGAGCAGTTCTTC.

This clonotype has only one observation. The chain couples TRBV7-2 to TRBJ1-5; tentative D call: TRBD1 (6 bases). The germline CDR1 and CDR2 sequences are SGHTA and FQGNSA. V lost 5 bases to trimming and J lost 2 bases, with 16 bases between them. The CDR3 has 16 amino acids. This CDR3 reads CASSLSGGGGNQPQHF. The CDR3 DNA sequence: TGTGCCAGCAGCCTAAGTGGGGGCGGAGGCAATCAGCCCCAGCATTTT.

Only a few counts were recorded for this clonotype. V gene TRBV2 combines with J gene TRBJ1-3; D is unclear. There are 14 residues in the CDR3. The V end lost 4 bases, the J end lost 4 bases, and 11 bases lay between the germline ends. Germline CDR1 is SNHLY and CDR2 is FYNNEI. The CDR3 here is CASSAVMPGNTIYF. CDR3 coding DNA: TGTGCCAGCAGTGCAGTCATGCCGGGAAACACCATATATTTT.

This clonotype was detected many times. CDR3 sequence reads: CASSLFPNIGGDEKLFF. The DNA for the CDR3 is TGTGCCAGCAGTCTTTTCCCCAATATAGGAGGGGATGAAAAACTGTTTTTT. The genes are TRBV12-3 or TRBV12-4 and TRBJ1-4, with D possibly TRBD1 on 5 matching bases. The CDR3 contains 17 residues. Trimming cost V 5 bases and J 6 bases, with 22 bases left between them.

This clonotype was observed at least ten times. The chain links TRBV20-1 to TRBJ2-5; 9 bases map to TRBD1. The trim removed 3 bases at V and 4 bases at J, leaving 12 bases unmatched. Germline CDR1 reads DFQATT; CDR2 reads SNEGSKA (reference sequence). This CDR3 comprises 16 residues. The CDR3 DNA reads TGCAGTGCTAGGGTCCAGCACAGGGGGCGGGTAGAGACCCAGTACTTC. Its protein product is CSARVQHRGRVETQYF.

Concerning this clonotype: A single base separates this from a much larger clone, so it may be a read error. The CDR3 region has the DNA TGTGCCAGCAGCTTAACGCATAGCACAGATACGCAGTATTTT. It yields the protein CASSLTHSTDTQYF. The genes are TRBV7-2 and TRBJ2-3; D gene ambiguous. The length of the CDR3 is 14 residues. V lost 2 bases to trimming and J lost 0 bases, with 6 bases between them. CDR1 is SGHTA, CDR2 FQGNSA, per germline. The full variable domain, rest sourced from reference TRBV7-2 and TRBJ2-3, is GAGVSQSPSNKVTEKGKDVELRCDPISGHTALYWYRQSLGQGLEFLIYFQGNSAPDKSGLPSDRFSAERTGGSVSTLTIQRTQQEDSAVYLCASSLTHSTDTQYFGPGTRLTVL.

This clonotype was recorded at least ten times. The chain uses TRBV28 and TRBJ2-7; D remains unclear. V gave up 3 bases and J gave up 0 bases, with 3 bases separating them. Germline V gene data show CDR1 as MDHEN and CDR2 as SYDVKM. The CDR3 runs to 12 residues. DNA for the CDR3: TGTGCCAGCAGTTTTTACTCCTACGAGCAGTACTTC. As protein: CASSFYSYEQYF.

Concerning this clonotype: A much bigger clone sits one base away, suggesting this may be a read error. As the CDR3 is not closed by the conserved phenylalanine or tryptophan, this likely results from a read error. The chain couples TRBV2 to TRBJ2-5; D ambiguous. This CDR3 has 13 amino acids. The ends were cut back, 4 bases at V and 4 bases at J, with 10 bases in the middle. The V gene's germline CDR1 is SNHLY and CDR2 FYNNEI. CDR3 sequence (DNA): TGTGCCAGCAGTGGGCAGAAAGGAGAGACCCAGTACCTC. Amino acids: CASSGQKGETQYL.

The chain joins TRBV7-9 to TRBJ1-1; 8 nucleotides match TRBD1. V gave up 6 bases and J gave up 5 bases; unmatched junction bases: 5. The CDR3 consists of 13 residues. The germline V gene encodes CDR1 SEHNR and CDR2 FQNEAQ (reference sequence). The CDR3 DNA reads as TGTGCCAGCAGACCACAGGGGGGGACTGAAGCTTTCTTT. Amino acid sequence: CASRPQGGTEAFF.

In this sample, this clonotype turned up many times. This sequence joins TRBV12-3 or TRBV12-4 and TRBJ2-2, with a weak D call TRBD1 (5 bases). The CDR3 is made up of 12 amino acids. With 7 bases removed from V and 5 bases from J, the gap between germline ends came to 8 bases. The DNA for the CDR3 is TGTGCCAGCACCAAGGGGACCGGGGAGCTGTTTTTT. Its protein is CASTKGTGELFF.

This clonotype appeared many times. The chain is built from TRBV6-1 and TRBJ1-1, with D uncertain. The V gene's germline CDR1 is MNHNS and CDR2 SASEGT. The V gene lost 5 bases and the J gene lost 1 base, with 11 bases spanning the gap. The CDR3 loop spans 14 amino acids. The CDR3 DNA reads TGTGCCAGCAGTAGAGACAAACAGAACACTGAAGCTTTCTTT. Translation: CASSRDKQNTEAFF.

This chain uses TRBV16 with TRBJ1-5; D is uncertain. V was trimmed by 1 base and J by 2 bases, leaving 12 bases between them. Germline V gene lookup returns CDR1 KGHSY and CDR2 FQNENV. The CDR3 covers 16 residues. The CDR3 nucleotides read TGTGCCAGCAGCCAATACCGGGATGAACGCAATCAGCCCCAGCATTTT. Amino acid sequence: CASSQYRDERNQPQHF.

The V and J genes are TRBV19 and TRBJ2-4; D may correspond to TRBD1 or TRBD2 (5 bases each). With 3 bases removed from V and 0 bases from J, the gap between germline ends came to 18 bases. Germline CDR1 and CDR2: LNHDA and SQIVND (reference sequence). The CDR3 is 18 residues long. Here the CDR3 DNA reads TGTGCCAGTAGTATCTCTATCTGGGGGAACATAGCCAAAAACATTCAGTACTTC. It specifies CASSISIWGNIAKNIQYF.

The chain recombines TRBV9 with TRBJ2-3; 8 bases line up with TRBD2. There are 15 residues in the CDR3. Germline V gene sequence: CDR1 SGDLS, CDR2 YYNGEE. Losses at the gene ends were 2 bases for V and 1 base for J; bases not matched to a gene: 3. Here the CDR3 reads CASSVGGVRTDTQYF. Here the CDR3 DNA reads TGTGCCAGCAGCGTCGGGGGGGTACGCACAGATACGCAGTATTTT. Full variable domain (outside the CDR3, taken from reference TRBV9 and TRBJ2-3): DSGVTQTPKHLITATGQRVTLRCSPRSGDLSVYWYQQSLDQGLQFLIQYYNGEERAKGNILERFSAQQFPDLHSELNLSSLELGDSALYFCASSVGGVRTDTQYFGPGTRLTVL.

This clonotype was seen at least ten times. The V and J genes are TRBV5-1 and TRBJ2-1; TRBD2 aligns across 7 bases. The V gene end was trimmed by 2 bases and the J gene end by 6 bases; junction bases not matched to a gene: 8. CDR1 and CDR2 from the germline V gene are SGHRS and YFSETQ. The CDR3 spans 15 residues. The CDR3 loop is CASSLGLADFNEQFF. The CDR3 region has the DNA TGCGCCAGCAGCTTAGGGCTAGCGGACTTCAATGAGCAGTTCTTC.

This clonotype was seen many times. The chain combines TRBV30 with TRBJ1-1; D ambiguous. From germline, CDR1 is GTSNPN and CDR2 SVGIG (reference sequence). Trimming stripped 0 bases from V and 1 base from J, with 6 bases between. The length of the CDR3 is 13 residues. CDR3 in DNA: TGTGCCTGGAGTGTAAATTGGAACACTGAAGCTTTCTTT. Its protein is CAWSVNWNTEAFF. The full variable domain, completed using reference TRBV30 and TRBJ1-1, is SQTIHQWPATLVQPVGSPLSLECTVEGTSNPNLYWYRQAAGRGLQLLFYSVGIGQISSEVPQNLSASRPQDRQFILSSKKLLLSDSGFYLCAWSVNWNTEAFFGQGTRLTVV.

CDR3 region: CASSLGTSGETDTQYF. As DNA, the CDR3 is TGCGCCAGCAGCCTAGGGACTAGCGGTGAAACAGATACGCAGTATTTT. This chain connects TRBV5-1 to TRBJ2-3; 11 positions agree with TRBD2. The CDR3 length is 16 residues. V trimming: 4 bases; J trimming: 3 bases; junction bases outside the gene matches: 7. Germline-derived CDR1 and CDR2 are SGHRS and YFSETQ.

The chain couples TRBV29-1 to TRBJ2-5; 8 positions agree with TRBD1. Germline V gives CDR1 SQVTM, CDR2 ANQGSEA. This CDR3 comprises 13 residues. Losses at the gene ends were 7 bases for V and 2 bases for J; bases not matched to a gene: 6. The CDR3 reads CSADRGFQETQYF. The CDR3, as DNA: TGCAGCGCCGACAGGGGATTTCAAGAGACCCAGTACTTC.

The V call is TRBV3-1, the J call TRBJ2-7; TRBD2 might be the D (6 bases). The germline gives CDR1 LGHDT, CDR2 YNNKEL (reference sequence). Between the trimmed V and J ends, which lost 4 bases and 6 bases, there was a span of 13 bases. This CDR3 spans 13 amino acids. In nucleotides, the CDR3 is TGTGCCAGCAGCCCCTCGACTAGTCGCGAGCAGTACTTC. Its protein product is CASSPSTSREQYF.

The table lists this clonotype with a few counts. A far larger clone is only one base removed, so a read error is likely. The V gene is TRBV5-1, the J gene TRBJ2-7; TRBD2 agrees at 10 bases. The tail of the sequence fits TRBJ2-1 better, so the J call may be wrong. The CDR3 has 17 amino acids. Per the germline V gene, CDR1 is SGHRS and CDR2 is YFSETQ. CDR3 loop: CAGSSSGTSDFYNEQFF. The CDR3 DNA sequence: TGCGCCGGCAGCAGCTCCGGGACTAGCGATTTCTACAATGAGCAGTTCTTC.

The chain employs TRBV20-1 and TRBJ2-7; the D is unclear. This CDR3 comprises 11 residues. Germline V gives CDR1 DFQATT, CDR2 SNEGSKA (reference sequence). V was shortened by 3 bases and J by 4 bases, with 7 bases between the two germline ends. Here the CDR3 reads CSASQSYEQYF. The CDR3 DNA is TGCAGTGCTAGCCAATCGTACGAGCAGTACTTC.

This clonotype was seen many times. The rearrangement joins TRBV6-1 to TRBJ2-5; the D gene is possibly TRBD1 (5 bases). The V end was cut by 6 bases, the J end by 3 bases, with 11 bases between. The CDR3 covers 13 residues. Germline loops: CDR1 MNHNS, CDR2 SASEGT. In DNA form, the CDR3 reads TGTGCCAGCAGAGGGGATGGCGAAGAGACCCAGTACTTC. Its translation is CASRGDGEETQYF.

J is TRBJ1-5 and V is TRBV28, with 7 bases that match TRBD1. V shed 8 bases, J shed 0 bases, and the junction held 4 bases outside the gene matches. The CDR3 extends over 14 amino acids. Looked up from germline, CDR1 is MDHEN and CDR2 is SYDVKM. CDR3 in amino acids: CASGTVDSNQPQHF. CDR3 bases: TGTGCCAGCGGGACAGTTGATAGCAATCAGCCCCAGCATTTT.

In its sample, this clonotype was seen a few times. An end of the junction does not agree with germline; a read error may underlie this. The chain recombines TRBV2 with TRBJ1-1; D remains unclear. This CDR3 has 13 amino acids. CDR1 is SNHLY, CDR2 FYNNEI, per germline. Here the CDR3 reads CAGSTDMNTEAFF. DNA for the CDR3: TGTGCCGGCAGTACAGATATGAACACTGAAGCTTTCTTT.